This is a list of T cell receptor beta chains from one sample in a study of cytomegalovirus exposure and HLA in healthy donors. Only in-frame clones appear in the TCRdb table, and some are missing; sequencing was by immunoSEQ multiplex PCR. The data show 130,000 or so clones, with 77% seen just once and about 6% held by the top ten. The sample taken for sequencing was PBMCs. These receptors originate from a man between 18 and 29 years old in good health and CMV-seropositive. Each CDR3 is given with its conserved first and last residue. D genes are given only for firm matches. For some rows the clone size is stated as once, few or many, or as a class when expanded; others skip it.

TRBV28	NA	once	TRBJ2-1	CASSFMTGRNEQFF	TGTGCCAGCAGTTTTATGACGGGTCGCAATGAGCAGTTCTTC
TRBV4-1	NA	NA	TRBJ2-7	CASSQADSSMGYEQYF	TGCGCCAGCAGCCAAGCGGACTCCTCAATGGGCTACGAGCAGTACTTC
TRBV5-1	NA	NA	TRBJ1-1	CASSLGQGGTEAFF	TGCGCCAGCAGCTTGGGTCAGGGAGGCACTGAAGCTTTCTTT
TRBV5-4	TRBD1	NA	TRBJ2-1	CASRGTGSNEQFF	TGTGCCAGCAGGGGGACAGGGTCCAATGAGCAGTTCTTC
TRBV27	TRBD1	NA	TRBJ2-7	CASSSLGQGERHEQYF	TGTGCCAGCAGTTCACTCGGACAGGGGGAAAGGCACGAGCAGTACTTC
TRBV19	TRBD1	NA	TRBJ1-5	CASTGTGYQPQHF	TGTGCCAGTACAGGGACAGGTTATCAGCCCCAGCATTTT
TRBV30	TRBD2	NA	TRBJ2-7	CAWSVSGLAGVEQYF	TGTGCCTGGAGTGTATCGGGACTAGCGGGAGTCGAGCAGTACTTC
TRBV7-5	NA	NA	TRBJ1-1	CARSLDSSVPPEAFF	TGTGCCAGAAGCTTAGACTCCTCTGTCCCCCCCGAAGCTTTCTTT
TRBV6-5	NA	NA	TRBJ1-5	CASSYKGVGQPQHF	TGTGCCAGCAGTTACAAGGGGGTAGGACAGCCCCAGCATTTT
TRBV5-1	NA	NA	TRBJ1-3	CASSPGTLGNTIYF	TGCGCCAGCAGCCCCGGGACACTTGGAAACACCATATATTTT
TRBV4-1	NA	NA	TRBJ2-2	CASSRPGDAGELFF	TGCGCCAGCAGCCGACCGGGGGATGCCGGGGAGCTGTTTTTT
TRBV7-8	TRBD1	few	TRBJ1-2	CASSLMDRGTDYGYTF	TGTGCCAGCAGCTTAATGGACAGGGGTACAGATTATGGCTACACCTTC
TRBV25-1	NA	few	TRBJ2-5	CASSGQVTETQYF	TGTGCCAGCAGTGGGCAGGTAACAGAGACCCAGTACTTC
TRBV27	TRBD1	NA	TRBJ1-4	CASSSHARQGARLFF	TGTGCCAGCAGTTCCCACGCCCGACAGGGCGCGAGACTGTTTTTT
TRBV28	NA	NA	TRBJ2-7	CASTRTPVPSYEQYF	TGTGCCAGCACCCGAACACCCGTACCCTCCTACGAGCAGTACTTC
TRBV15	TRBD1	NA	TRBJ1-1	CATSRGTAENEAFF	TGTGCCACCAGCAGGGGGACAGCGGAGAATGAAGCTTTCTTT
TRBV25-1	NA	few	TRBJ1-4	CASSLGGDEKLFF	TGTGCCAGCAGTCTTGGGGGGGATGAAAAACTGTTTTTT
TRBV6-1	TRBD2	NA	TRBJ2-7	CASSGGTRSSYEQYF	TGTGCCAGCAGTGGGGGGACTAGGAGCTCCTACGAGCAGTACTTC
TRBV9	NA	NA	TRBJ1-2	CASSVGKGYTF	TGTGCCAGCAGCGTCGGGAAGGGCTACACCTTC
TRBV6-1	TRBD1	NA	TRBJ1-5	CASLHRDRGNQPQHF	TGTGCCAGCCTGCACCGGGACAGGGGGAATCAGCCCCAGCATTTT
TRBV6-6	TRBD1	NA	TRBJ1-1	CASTPQGRDTEAFF	TGTGCCAGCACCCCACAGGGGCGCGACACTGAAGCTTTCTTT
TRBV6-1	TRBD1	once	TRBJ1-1	CASSDGGTGVRAFF	TGTGCCAGCAGTGATGGCGGGACAGGGGTTCGAGCTTTCTTT
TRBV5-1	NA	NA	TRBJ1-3	CASSFGTPSAGNTIYF	TGCGCCAGCAGCTTCGGGACACCGAGCGCTGGAAACACCATATATTTT
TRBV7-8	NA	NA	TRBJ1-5	CASSLGAGFWQPQHF	TGTGCCAGCAGCTTGGGGGCAGGGTTCTGGCAGCCCCAGCATTTT
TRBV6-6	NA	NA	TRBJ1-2	CASSYGQANYGYTF	TGTGCCAGCAGTTACGGCCAGGCTAACTATGGCTACACCTTC
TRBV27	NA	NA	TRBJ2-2	CASSLDRRANTGELFF	TGTGCCAGCAGTCTCGACAGGCGCGCGAACACCGGGGAGCTGTTTTTT
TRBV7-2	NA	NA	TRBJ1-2	CASSLGQYTNYGYTF	TGTGCCAGCAGCTTAGGGCAGTATACTAACTATGGCTACACCTTC
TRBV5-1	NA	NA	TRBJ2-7	CASSLVGGHSYEQYF	TGCGCCAGCAGCTTGGTTGGGGGCCACTCCTACGAGCAGTACTTC
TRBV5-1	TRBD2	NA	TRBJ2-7	CASSLAHLAGGHSYEQYF	TGCGCCAGCAGCTTGGCCCATCTAGCGGGGGGCCACTCCTACGAGCAGTACTTC
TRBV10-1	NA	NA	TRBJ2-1	CATTDSSRAEQFF	TGCGCCACGACGGACAGTTCTAGGGCTGAGCAGTTCTTC
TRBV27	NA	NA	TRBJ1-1	CASSLSRYTEAFF	TGTGCCAGCAGTTTATCCAGGTACACTGAAGCTTTCTTT
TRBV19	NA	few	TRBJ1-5	CASSIEEFSNQPQHF	TGTGCCAGTAGTATAGAGGAGTTTAGCAATCAGCCCCAGCATTTT
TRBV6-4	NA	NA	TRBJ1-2	CASSSGINYGYTF	TGTGCCAGCAGTTCCGGGATTAACTATGGCTACACCTTC
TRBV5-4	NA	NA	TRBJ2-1	CASSRGVEQFF	TGTGCCAGCTCCAGGGGGGTTGAGCAGTTCTTC
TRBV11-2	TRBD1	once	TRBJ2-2	CASSSVDRGGPGELFF	TGTGCCAGCAGCTCAGTGGACAGGGGCGGACCCGGGGAGCTGTTTTTT
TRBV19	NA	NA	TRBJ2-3	CASSVSGVSTDTQYF	TGTGCCAGTAGTGTCAGCGGAGTAAGCACAGATACGCAGTATTTT
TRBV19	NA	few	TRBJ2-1	CASSRLSLINEQFF	TGTGCCAGTAGTAGGTTAAGCCTGATAAATGAGCAGTTCTTC
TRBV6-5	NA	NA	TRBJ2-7	CASSYSTQDTALEQYF	TGTGCCAGCAGTTACTCGACCCAGGACACGGCGCTCGAGCAGTACTTC
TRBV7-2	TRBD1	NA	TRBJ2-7	CASSRPGQGYEQYF	TGTGCCAGCAGCAGGCCGGGACAGGGATACGAGCAGTACTTC
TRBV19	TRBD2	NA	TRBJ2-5	CASRGTSGARTHQETQYF	TGTGCCAGTAGAGGGACTAGCGGGGCTAGAACACACCAAGAGACCCAGTACTTC
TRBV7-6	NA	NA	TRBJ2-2	CASSLVAGAGTGELFF	TGTGCCAGCAGCTTAGTTGCGGGGGCGGGCACCGGGGAGCTGTTTTTT
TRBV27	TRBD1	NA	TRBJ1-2	CASSLGQGHYGYTF	TGTGCCAGCAGTCTCGGACAGGGGCACTATGGCTACACCTTC
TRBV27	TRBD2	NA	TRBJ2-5	CASSRTSGRLRAPGTQYF	TGTGCCAGCAGCAGAACTAGCGGGAGACTGCGCGCACCGGGAACCCAGTACTTC
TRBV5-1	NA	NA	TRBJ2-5	CASSLAGSQETQYF	TGCGCCAGCAGCTTGGCCGGTTCCCAAGAGACCCAGTACTTC
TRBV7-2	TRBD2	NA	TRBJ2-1	CASSSASGRGNEQFF	TGTGCCAGCAGCTCGGCTAGCGGGAGGGGAAATGAGCAGTTCTTC
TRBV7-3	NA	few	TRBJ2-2	CASSFPSAGELFF	TGTGCCAGCAGCTTTCCTAGCGCTGGGGAGCTGTTTTTT
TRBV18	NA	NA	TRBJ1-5	CASSPWSSNQPQHF	TGTGCCAGCTCACCTTGGAGTAGCAATCAGCCCCAGCATTTT
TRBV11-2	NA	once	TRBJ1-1	CASSSTGWGIRTEAFF	TGTGCCAGCAGCTCAACCGGATGGGGCATCCGCACTGAAGCTTTCTTT
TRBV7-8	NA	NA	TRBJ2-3	CASSFLSGSTDTQYF	TGTGCCAGCAGCTTCTTGAGCGGGAGCACAGATACGCAGTATTTT
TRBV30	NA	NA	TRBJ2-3	CAWSVLEAGSQYF	TGTGCCTGGAGTGTATTGGAGGCGGGGTCGCAGTATTTT
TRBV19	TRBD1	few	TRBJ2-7	CASSRDRAYEQYF	TGTGCCAGTAGTAGAGACAGGGCCTACGAGCAGTACTTC